This T cell receptor beta chain was observed in a study of regulatory T cells in long-lasting Graves disease. This clonotype was seen a handful of times. Documented time point: newly diagnosed GD, antithyroid drugs for less than 3 months. PBMC-extracted RNA yielded the TCR library. Xi'an, China, was home to the endocrinology department that provided patients. This CDR3 comprises 16 residues. Germline loops: CDR1 LGHDT, CDR2 YNNKEL (reference sequence). Trimming pared 0 bases from V and 9 bases from J, leaving 17 bases between. Library construction for TCR beta used iRepertoire HTBI primers and Arm-PCR of CDR3 regions. TCRdb recomputed calls from the multiplex PCR reads with MiXCR, one row per CDR3 protein. The table has 400,000 to 500,000 distinct CDR3 sequences, 14% seen once. This sample also appeared in a second study, on T cells in Graves' hyperthyroidism and ophthalmopathy.

This TCR was sampled from a woman aged 50 to 60 with Graves disease. Material: peripheral blood mononuclear cells (PBMCs), obtained at new diagnosis, from a patient treated with antithyroid drugs. The rearrangement uses TRBV3-1 and TRBJ1-4; D gene unclear. The DNA of the CDR3 is TGTGCCAGCAGCCAAGATGGTGGCAGAATGGGGAAAAAACTGTTTTTT. Translated: CASSQDGGRMGKKLFF.